Listed below are T cell receptor beta chains from one sample, sequenced in a study of blood T cell repertoires in COVID-19. The protocol was immunoSEQ multiplex PCR, while the TCRdb copy is restricted to in-frame clones and leaves out a portion. The sample has about 62,000 clones, roughly 90% seen once. The sequenced material came from peripheral blood. The receptors stem from a human donor in a cohort sampled during active COVID-19. Both conserved end residues are part of each CDR3. The order of the fields is CDR3 protein, CDR3 DNA, CDR3 length, V gene, J gene, clone size, D gene. A D gene is named only where the DNA matches it firmly. A row's size may be missing; if present it is once, few, many or a size class.

CDR3: CASSTRHQVSYEQYF
DNA: TGTGCCAGTAGTACCAGACATCAAGTCTCCTACGAGCAGTACTTC
length: 15
V: TRBV19
J: TRBJ2-7
size: NA
D: NA

CDR3: CAWSATGGRAESPLHF
DNA: TGTGCCTGGAGTGCGACAGGCGGCAGGGCAGAATCACCCCTCCACTTT
length: 16
V: TRBV30
J: TRBJ1-6
size: NA
D: NA

CDR3: CATSRDRLESYEQYF
DNA: TGTGCCACCAGCAGAGATCGACTAGAGAGCTACGAGCAGTACTTC
length: 15
V: TRBV15
J: TRBJ2-7
size: NA
D: NA

CDR3: CASSPRYAPYNEQFF
DNA: TGTGCCAGCAGCCCTAGGTATGCGCCCTACAATGAGCAGTTCTTC
length: 15
V: TRBV11-3
J: TRBJ2-1
size: NA
D: NA

CDR3: CASSSKNTIYF
DNA: TGTGCCAGCAGCTCAAAAAACACCATATATTTT
length: 11
V: TRBV11-2
J: TRBJ1-3
size: NA
D: NA

CDR3: CASSVSSGTPNTEAFF
DNA: TGTGCCAGCAGTGTCTCCTCCGGGACACCTAACACTGAAGCTTTCTTT
length: 16
V: TRBV7-2
J: TRBJ1-1
size: once
D: NA

CDR3: CASSHAGTSGSVSKNIQYF
DNA: TGTGCCAGCAGCCATGCCGGGACTAGCGGGAGCGTTTCCAAAAACATTCAGTACTTC
length: 19
V: TRBV3-1/TRBV3-2
J: TRBJ2-4
size: NA
D: TRBD2

CDR3: CASSPPGGNGYTF
DNA: TGTGCCAGCAGCCCCCCAGGGGGAAATGGCTACACCTTC
length: 13
V: TRBV6-6
J: TRBJ1-2
size: NA
D: TRBD1

CDR3: CASSYRGLQTEAFF
DNA: TGTGCCAGCAGTTACCGTGGCTTGCAGACTGAAGCTTTCTTT
length: 14
V: TRBV6-5
J: TRBJ1-1
size: NA
D: NA

CDR3: CASSLGQGNEQFF
DNA: TGTGCCAGCAGCTTAGGACAGGGGAATGAGCAGTTCTTC
length: 13
V: TRBV11-2
J: TRBJ2-1
size: NA
D: TRBD1

CDR3: CAIRTGTVNTEAFF
DNA: TGTGCCATCAGGACCGGGACAGTGAACACTGAAGCTTTCTTT
length: 14
V: TRBV10-3
J: TRBJ1-1
size: NA
D: TRBD1

CDR3: CASSQAASGSSNEQFF
DNA: TGCGCCAGCAGCCAAGCGGCTAGCGGGAGTTCGAATGAGCAGTTCTTC
length: 16
V: TRBV4-1
J: TRBJ2-1
size: NA
D: TRBD2

CDR3: CASSGSVRETQYF
DNA: TGCGCCAGCAGCGGGAGCGTCCGGGAGACCCAGTACTTC
length: 13
V: TRBV5-1
J: TRBJ2-5
size: NA
D: NA

CDR3: CASSQGEGGETGNTIYF
DNA: TGTGCCAGCAGCCAAGGGGAGGGGGGTGAGACTGGAAACACCATATATTTT
length: 17
V: TRBV4-2
J: TRBJ1-3
size: NA
D: NA

CDR3: CASSQGNPAGGDEQFF
DNA: TGTGCCAGCAGCCAAGGGAACCCAGCGGGAGGTGATGAGCAGTTCTTC
length: 16
V: TRBV4-2
J: TRBJ2-1
size: NA
D: TRBD2

CDR3: CASGTSGAYEQYF
DNA: TGTGCCAGCGGTACTAGCGGGGCCTACGAGCAGTACTTC
length: 13
V: TRBV6-5
J: TRBJ2-7
size: once
D: TRBD2

CDR3: CASSQSGSGANVLTF
DNA: TGTGCCAGCAGCCAATCGGGTTCTGGGGCCAACGTCCTGACTTTC
length: 15
V: TRBV4-2
J: TRBJ2-6
size: once
D: NA

CDR3: CAWKPGLAADTQYF
DNA: TGTGCCTGGAAACCGGGACTAGCGGCAGATACGCAGTATTTT
length: 14
V: TRBV30
J: TRBJ2-3
size: NA
D: TRBD2

CDR3: CASSLDPTGPEAFF
DNA: TGTGCCAGCAGCTTAGACCCGACAGGACCTGAAGCTTTCTTT
length: 14
V: TRBV11-2
J: TRBJ1-1
size: NA
D: NA

CDR3: CASSVDPQVNQPQHF
DNA: TGTGCCAGCAGCGTAGACCCCCAGGTCAATCAGCCCCAGCATTTT
length: 15
V: TRBV9
J: TRBJ1-5
size: NA
D: NA

CDR3: CASSTTKDTEAFF
DNA: TGTGCCAGCAGCACTACTAAGGACACTGAAGCTTTCTTT
length: 13
V: TRBV7-2
J: TRBJ1-1
size: NA
D: NA

CDR3: CASSLGPALSYGYTF
DNA: TGTGCCAGCAGCTTAGGGCCGGCCCTCTCCTATGGCTACACCTTC
length: 15
V: TRBV7-3
J: TRBJ1-2
size: NA
D: NA

CDR3: CASGLSPIRQYTGELFF
DNA: TGTGCTAGTGGTTTGAGCCCTATCAGGCAGTACACCGGGGAGCTGTTTTTT
length: 17
V: TRBV12-5
J: TRBJ2-2
size: NA
D: NA

CDR3: CASSLEQGLNQPQHF
DNA: TGTGCCAGCAGCTTAGAACAGGGTCTCAATCAGCCCCAGCATTTT
length: 15
V: TRBV7-6
J: TRBJ1-5
size: NA
D: NA

CDR3: CASNRDRGFEKLFF
DNA: TGTGCCAGCAACCGGGACAGGGGGTTCGAAAAACTGTTTTTT
length: 14
V: TRBV6-5
J: TRBJ1-4
size: NA
D: TRBD1

CDR3: CASSGQGYTGELFF
DNA: TGTGCCAGTAGTGGTCAGGGCTACACCGGGGAGCTGTTTTTT
length: 14
V: TRBV19
J: TRBJ2-2
size: few
D: NA

CDR3: CAISESSTPTETQYF
DNA: TGTGCCATCAGTGAGTCGAGTACCCCAACGGAGACCCAGTACTTC
length: 15
V: TRBV10-3
J: TRBJ2-5
size: NA
D: NA

CDR3: CASSFNPPRNNEQFF
DNA: TGTGCCAGCAGTTTTAATCCCCCGAGAAACAATGAGCAGTTCTTC
length: 15
V: TRBV28
J: TRBJ2-1
size: NA
D: NA

CDR3: CASSFQGEQDTQYF
DNA: TGCGCCAGCAGCTTCCAGGGGGAACAAGATACGCAGTATTTT
length: 14
V: TRBV5-1
J: TRBJ2-3
size: NA
D: TRBD1

CDR3: CASSLERKGGETQYF
DNA: TGTGCCAGCAGCTTAGAGAGAAAGGGAGGAGAGACCCAGTACTTC
length: 15
V: TRBV7-2
J: TRBJ2-5
size: NA
D: NA

CDR3: CASSSGGKGNYGYTF
DNA: TGCGCCAGCAGCAGCGGGGGGAAGGGTAACTATGGCTACACCTTC
length: 15
V: TRBV5-1
J: TRBJ1-2
size: once
D: NA

CDR3: CASSLAGRVDEQFF
DNA: TGTGCTAGCAGCTTAGCCGGGAGGGTCGATGAGCAGTTCTTC
length: 14
V: TRBV7-7
J: TRBJ2-1
size: NA
D: TRBD2

CDR3: CASSLDIAGNSYNEQFF
DNA: TGTGCCAGCAGCTTAGATATAGCGGGAAACTCCTACAATGAGCAGTTCTTC
length: 17
V: TRBV11-3
J: TRBJ2-1
size: NA
D: TRBD2

CDR3: CASSLWGWTGLTTEAFF
DNA: TGTGCCAGCAGCTTATGGGGCTGGACAGGGCTAACCACTGAAGCTTTCTTT
length: 17
V: TRBV5-4
J: TRBJ1-1
size: NA
D: TRBD1

CDR3: CASSYGPVNDEQFF
DNA: TGTGCCAGCAGTTATGGGCCCGTTAATGATGAGCAGTTCTTC
length: 14
V: TRBV6-2/TRBV6-3
J: TRBJ2-1
size: NA
D: NA

CDR3: CASSYSGGGGNQPQHF
DNA: TGTGCCAGCAGTTACTCGGGGGGTGGGGGCAATCAGCCCCAGCATTTT
length: 16
V: TRBV6-2/TRBV6-3
J: TRBJ1-5
size: NA
D: NA

CDR3: CASKLFGTGGTEAFF
DNA: TGTGCCAGCAAGCTTTTCGGGACAGGGGGCACTGAAGCTTTCTTT
length: 15
V: TRBV5-4
J: TRBJ1-1
size: NA
D: TRBD1